Listed here are 27 T cell receptor beta chains from one sample, sequenced in a study of blood T cell repertoires in COVID-19. The data were produced by immunoSEQ multiplex PCR, yet TCRdb's version contains in-frame clones alone and is incomplete. In the table there are tens of thousands of clones, over 70% of which are singletons. The sequencing sample was made of peripheral blood. The receptors were sampled from a human donor in a cohort sampled during active COVID-19.

At least ten counts were recorded for this clone. V and J are TRBV3-1 (or the pseudogene TRBV3-2) and TRBJ1-1, with TRBD1 as a possible D gene (5 bases). The V end was cut by 2 bases, the J end by 0 bases, with 16 bases between. The CDR3 contains 17 residues. Germline V lookup: CDR1 LGHDT, CDR2 YNNKEL (reference sequence). CDR3 sequence: CASSQPGQGSMNTEAFF. The CDR3 DNA reads as TGTGCCAGCAGCCAACCCGGACAAGGCTCCATGAACACTGAAGCTTTCTTT.

The rearrangement joins TRBV5-6 to TRBJ2-2, with 8 bases that match TRBD2. Germline CDR1 SGHDT, CDR2 YYEEEE. The CDR3 runs 14 residues. The V and J ends lost 4 bases and 4 bases, in that order; junction bases with no gene match: 3. The DNA of the CDR3 is TGTGCCAGCAGCACCGGGACTAGCACCGGGGAGCTGTTTTTT. This sequence encodes CASSTGTSTGELFF.

J is TRBJ2-2 and V is TRBV29-1, with 7 bases matching TRBD1. This CDR3 is 13 amino acids long. Per the germline V gene, CDR1 is SQVTM and CDR2 is ANQGSEA. The V and J ends lost 6 bases and 4 bases, in that order; junction bases with no gene match: 5. The CDR3 here is CSVEDRSTGELFF. The CDR3 region has the DNA TGCAGCGTAGAGGACAGGAGCACCGGGGAGCTGTTTTTT.

This chain joins TRBV23-1 and TRBJ2-1; 9 bases agree with TRBD1. TRBV23-1 is identified as an open reading frame with a role that is uncertain. Trimming at V came to 4 bases and at J to 8 bases, leaving 21 bases not matched to a gene. The CDR3 is 19 amino acids. The CDR3 sequence: CASSPHLGADRGSMDEQFF. CDR3 DNA sequence: TGCGCCAGCAGTCCCCACCTGGGTGCTGACAGGGGGAGTATGGATGAGCAGTTCTTC.

The CDR3 here is CASSTPARANTGELFF. CDR3 nucleotides: TGTGCCAGCAGCACCCCCGCTCGAGCAAACACCGGGGAGCTGTTTTTT. This chain links TRBV7-2 with TRBJ2-2; no clear D. Deletions cut 5 bases from V and 2 bases from J, with 15 bases between. The CDR3 is 16 amino acids. The germline V gene has CDR1 SGHTA and CDR2 FQGNSA. Complete variable domain (other parts from reference TRBV7-2 and TRBJ2-2): GAGVSQSPSNKVTEKGKDVELRCDPISGHTALYWYRQSLGQGLEFLIYFQGNSAPDKSGLPSDRFSAERTGGSVSTLTIQRTQQEDSAVYLCASSTPARANTGELFFGEGSRLTVL.

This clone was recorded once. The V gene is TRBV24-1, the J gene TRBJ2-1, with a possible D match to TRBD2 (6 bases). The CDR3 has 15 amino acids. Trimming cost V 3 bases and J 1 base, with 9 bases left between them. Germline CDR1 KGHDR, CDR2 SFDVKD. DNA of the CDR3: TGTGCCACCAGTGATGGGGGGAAGTCCTACAATGAGCAGTTCTTC. It encodes CATSDGGKSYNEQFF.

V gene TRBV5-1 combines with J gene TRBJ2-3; 7 nucleotides align to TRBD1. Germline lookup yields CDR1 SGHRS and CDR2 YFSETQ. CDR3 size: 14 residues. The V and J ends lost 3 bases and 1 base, in that order; junction bases with no gene match: 2. In nucleotides, the CDR3 is TGCGCCAGCAGCTGGGGGACAGGCACAGATACGCAGTATTTT. It specifies CASSWGTGTDTQYF.

V usage is TRBV10-1 and J usage is TRBJ1-5, with a tentative D call TRBD1 (6 bases). Germline V CDR1 and CDR2: WNHNN, SYGVQD (reference sequence). CDR3 length equals 13 residues. V lost 2 bases to trimming and J lost 6 bases, with 8 bases between them. CDR3 protein: CASSETGPQPQHF. CDR3 sequence (DNA): TGCGCCAGCAGTGAGACAGGGCCTCAGCCCCAGCATTTT.

The J gene is TRBJ2-3, the V gene TRBV10-1; 7 nucleotides match TRBD1. The germline V gene encodes CDR1 WNHNN and CDR2 SYGVQD (reference sequence). The V segment lost 2 bases and the J segment 4 bases; nucleotides outside the gene matches: 18. The CDR3 runs 19 residues. The CDR3 reads CASSEATGTAAAAADTQYF. The CDR3 nucleotides read TGCGCCAGCAGTGAGGCAACCGGGACAGCCGCCGCCGCCGCAGATACGCAGTATTTT.

The V and J genes are TRBV5-1 and TRBJ2-1; 14 nucleotides line up with TRBD2. Germline V CDR1 and CDR2: SGHRS, YFSETQ. This CDR3 has 17 amino acids. V lost 6 bases to trimming and J lost 7 bases; unmatched junction nucleotides: 12. CDR3 nucleotide sequence: TGCGCCAGCACTCCGGACCCGGGACTAGCGGGAGAAAATGAGCAGTTCTTC. Translation gives CASTPDPGLAGENEQFF. The entire variable domain, with the rest obtained from reference TRBV5-1 and TRBJ2-1, is as follows: KAGVTQTPRYLIKTRGQQVTLSCSPISGHRSVSWYQQTPGQGLQFLFEYFSETQRNKGNFPGRFSGRQFSNSRSEMNVSTLELGDSALYLCASTPDPGLAGENEQFFGPGTRLTVL.

The CDR3 spells CASSEFSGTGYYGYTF. DNA of the CDR3: TGTGCCAGCAGTGAATTTTCCGGGACAGGGTACTATGGCTACACCTTC. The chain couples TRBV25-1 to TRBJ1-2; 9 nucleotides line up with TRBD1. CDR1 and CDR2 (germline): MGHDK, SYGVNS. Trimming cost V 1 base and J 3 bases; bases outside gene matches: 6. This CDR3 region has 16 residues.

This clone was recorded once. This chain links TRBV20-1 with TRBJ2-3; 8 nucleotides line up with TRBD2. CDR1 DFQATT and CDR2 SNEGSKA come from the germline V gene (reference sequence). This CDR3 region has 14 residues. Unmatched junction bases numbered 5, after V lost 3 bases and J lost 3 bases. The CDR3 loop reads CSASLSGITDTQYF. In DNA form, the CDR3 reads TGCAGTGCTAGTCTTAGCGGGATAACAGATACGCAGTATTTT.

The chain employs TRBV7-9 and TRBJ2-3, with 7 bases matching TRBD1. V gave up 6 bases and J gave up 2 bases; unmatched junction bases: 5. Germline CDR1 and CDR2: SEHNR and FQNEAQ (reference sequence). This CDR3 contains 14 residues. CDR3 in DNA: TGTGCCAGCAGTAGGGGGCCCGCCACAGATACGCAGTATTTT. It specifies CASSRGPATDTQYF.

The V gene is TRBV5-8, the J gene TRBJ2-7; D might be TRBD1 (6 bases). The CDR3 spans 15 residues. Deletions cut 2 bases from V and 2 bases from J, with 14 bases between. The germline gives CDR1 SGHTS, CDR2 YDEGEE. The CDR3 loop reads CASSLRGRNTYEQYF. The CDR3, as DNA: TGTGCCAGCAGCTTAAGGGGGAGAAACACCTACGAGCAGTACTTC.

The chain employs TRBV5-1 and TRBJ2-7; unclear D gene. With 2 bases removed from V and 0 bases from J, the gap between germline ends came to 6 bases. Germline values: CDR1 SGHRS, CDR2 YFSETQ. This CDR3 spans 13 amino acids. The CDR3 nucleotides are TGCGCCAGCAGCTTCGAGAGCTCCTACGAGCAGTACTTC. Its translation is CASSFESSYEQYF.

The chain links TRBV4-1 to TRBJ2-2; a possible D gene is TRBD1 (5 bases). Germline V gene lookup returns CDR1 MGHRA and CDR2 YSYEKL. Trimming stripped 4 bases from V and 3 bases from J, with 12 bases between. There are 15 residues in the CDR3. The CDR3 loop reads CASSPTEGDTGELFF. CDR3 nucleotides: TGCGCCAGCAGCCCGACCGAAGGGGACACCGGGGAGCTGTTTTTT.

The V and J genes are TRBV6-1 and TRBJ1-2; D gene ambiguous. Germline V lookup: CDR1 MNHNS, CDR2 SASEGT. The CDR3 contains 13 residues. V shed 2 bases and J shed 8 bases, with 12 bases lying between them. CDR3 sequence reads: CASSEPGRPGYTF. The CDR3 DNA is TGTGCCAGCAGTGAACCGGGTCGGCCGGGCTACACCTTC.

The chain couples TRBV7-2 to TRBJ2-5; 11 bases are shared with TRBD1. V lost 3 bases to trimming and J lost 5 bases; unmatched junction nucleotides: 5. The germline V gene has CDR1 SGHTA and CDR2 FQGNSA. This CDR3 region has 15 residues. CDR3 amino acids: CASSLDRGLWETQYF. In DNA, the CDR3 is TGTGCCAGCAGCTTGGACAGGGGGCTTTGGGAGACCCAGTACTTC.

This clone came up a few times. The V gene is TRBV6-5, the J gene TRBJ2-2; 10 bases fit TRBD2. V shed 2 bases, J shed 4 bases, and the junction held 4 bases outside the gene matches. Germline V gives CDR1 MNHEY, CDR2 SVGAGI. This CDR3 is 16 amino acids long. Written as DNA, the CDR3 is TGTGCCAGCAGTTACGAGGCTAGCGGGGGCACCGGGGAGCTGTTTTTT. As protein: CASSYEASGGTGELFF.

This chain links TRBV3-1 (or the pseudogene TRBV3-2) with TRBJ2-7; 7 nucleotides agree with TRBD1. V shed 8 bases and J 5 bases; nucleotides not matched to a gene: 12. The CDR3 spans 14 residues. Germline CDR1 reads LGHDT; CDR2 reads YNNKEL (reference sequence). Here the CDR3 DNA reads TGTGCCAGCCAGTGGGCCGGGACAGAGAACGAGCAGTACTTC. Its translation: CASQWAGTENEQYF.

The chain uses TRBV19 and TRBJ1-5; D remains ambiguous. Trimming removed 5 bases from V and 0 bases from J, with 8 bases in between. CDR1 and CDR2 (germline): LNHDA, SQIVND (reference sequence). The CDR3 runs 14 residues. The CDR3 loop reads CASSLRNSNQPQHF. In nucleotides, the CDR3 is TGTGCCAGTAGTCTTAGAAATAGCAATCAGCCCCAGCATTTT.

This clone was seen only a few times. The rearrangement links TRBV6-6 to TRBJ1-5; D is unresolved. CDR1 and CDR2 from the germline V gene are MNHNY and SVGAGI (reference sequence). With 8 bases removed from V and 2 bases from J, the gap between germline ends came to 4 bases. CDR3 size: 11 residues. The CDR3 DNA sequence: TGTGCCAGCGGAGGCAATCAGCCCCAGCATTTT. Residues: CASGGNQPQHF.

The chain couples TRBV12-5 to TRBJ2-1; TRBD2 is a possible D gene (5 bases). CDR1 and CDR2 from the germline V gene are LGHNT and FRNRAP. V lost 6 bases, J lost 0 bases, and 12 bases lay in between. This CDR3 has 15 amino acids. CDR3: CASGQRISSYNEQFF. The CDR3 coding sequence is TGTGCTAGTGGCCAGCGGATCAGCTCCTACAATGAGCAGTTCTTC.

The chain employs TRBV4-2 and TRBJ1-3; 7 bases match TRBD1. Losses at the gene ends were 1 base for V and 7 bases for J; bases not matched to a gene: 13. Germline CDR1 and CDR2: LGHNA and YNFKEQ. The CDR3 is 17 amino acids. The CDR3 is CASSQAGNWGQTNTIYF. The CDR3 nucleotides are TGTGCCAGCAGCCAAGCGGGAAACTGGGGACAGACGAACACCATATATTTT.

This sequence joins TRBV2 and TRBJ1-2, with D perhaps TRBD1 (6 bases). Germline values: CDR1 SNHLY, CDR2 FYNNEI. Trimming took off 11 bases at V and 6 bases at J, with 16 bases between the two ends. This CDR3 contains 12 residues. CDR3 in DNA: TGTGCCGGCCAGGACAGTTCCGATGGCTACACCTTC. Its protein product is CAGQDSSDGYTF. The full variable domain, with the rest looked up from reference TRBV2 and TRBJ1-2, is EPEVTQTPSHQVTQMGQEVILRCVPISNHLYFYWYRQILGQKVEFLVSFYNNEISEKSEIFDDQFSVERPDGSNFTLKIRSTKLEDSAMYFCAGQDSSDGYTFGSGTRLTVV.

The chain couples TRBV7-9 to TRBJ2-5; D is possibly TRBD1 (5 bases). The germline V and J ends were trimmed by 1 base and 6 bases, with 18 bases remaining between them. Germline loops: CDR1 SEHNR, CDR2 FQNEAQ (reference sequence). The CDR3 is made up of 16 amino acids. The CDR3 bases are TGTGCCAGCAGCTTAGTAGCCAAGGGGCTCGGAAAGACCCAGTACTTC. Protein: CASSLVAKGLGKTQYF.

This chain joins TRBV28 and TRBJ2-7, with TRBD1 identical over 8 bases. Trimming took 10 bases from V and 4 from J; bases not matched to a gene: 3. CDR1 and CDR2 (germline): MDHEN, SYDVKM. The CDR3 spans 11 residues. Here the CDR3 DNA reads TGTGCCACCGGGACAGGTTACGAGCAGTACTTC. It translates to CATGTGYEQYF.